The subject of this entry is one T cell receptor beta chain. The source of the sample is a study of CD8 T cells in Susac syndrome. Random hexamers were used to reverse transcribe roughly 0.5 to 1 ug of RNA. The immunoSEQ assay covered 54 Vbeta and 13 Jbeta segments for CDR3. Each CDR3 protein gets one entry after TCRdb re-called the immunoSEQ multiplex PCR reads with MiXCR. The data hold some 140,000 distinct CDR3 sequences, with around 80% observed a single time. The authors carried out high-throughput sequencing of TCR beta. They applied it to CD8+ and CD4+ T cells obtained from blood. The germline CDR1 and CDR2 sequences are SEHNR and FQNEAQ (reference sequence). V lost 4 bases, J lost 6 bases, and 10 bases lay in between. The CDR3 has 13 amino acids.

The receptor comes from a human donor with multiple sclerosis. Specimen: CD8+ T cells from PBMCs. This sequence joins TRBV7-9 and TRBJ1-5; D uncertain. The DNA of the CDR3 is TGTGCCAGCAGCTCGGGTCCGGGTCAGCCCCAGCATTTT. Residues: CASSSGPGQPQHF.